Presented here are 14 T cell receptor beta chains from one specimen sequenced in a study of T-cell memory formation after mild COVID-19. TCRdb itself ran the 5' RACE reads through MiXCR, one entry per CDR3 protein. The data show some 450,000 distinct CDR3 sequences, about a sixth seen once. The source material was PBMCs or a T cell subset sorted from them (not recorded which). The origin of the receptors is a young man who had mild COVID-19 (a few samples of this study predate the infection). Cell type and time point are not known.

The J gene is TRBJ2-3, the V gene TRBV7-3, with 10 nucleotides matching TRBD2. Germline V gene sequence: CDR1 SGHTA, CDR2 FQGTGA. The CDR3 is 15 residues long. With 3 bases clipped from V and 5 bases from J, the junction kept 5 bases outside the gene matches. DNA of the CDR3: TGTGCCAGCAGCTTTACTAGCGGGGCGGGAGATACGCAGTATTTT. This encodes CASSFTSGAGDTQYF.

CDR3 bases: TGCAGCGCTGGAAGGCCAGGGTCCTACAATGAGCAGTTCTTC. It specifies CSAGRPGSYNEQFF. V and J are TRBV29-1 and TRBJ2-1; D possibly corresponds to TRBD1 (5 bases). The germline V gene has CDR1 SQVTM and CDR2 ANQGSEA. Trimming left V 7 bases short and J 1 base short, with 14 bases between. The CDR3 totals 14 residues.

This sequence joins TRBV4-2 and TRBJ2-7; 12 bases fit TRBD2. CDR3 length: 18 residues. V dropped 4 bases and J dropped 3; count of bases not matched to a gene: 13. The V gene's germline CDR1 is LGHNA and CDR2 YNFKEQ. The CDR3 protein is CASSPRQASGGDRYEQYF. The CDR3 DNA reads TGTGCCAGCAGCCCCCGGCAGGCTAGCGGGGGGGATCGCTACGAGCAGTACTTC.

The rearrangement links TRBV27 to TRBJ2-5, with TRBD2 as a possible D gene (5 bases). V gave up 6 bases and J gave up 3 bases, with 17 bases separating them. Germline lookup yields CDR1 MNHEY and CDR2 SMNVEV (reference sequence). The CDR3 is 15 residues long. CDR3 bases: TGTGCCAGCAGCCTGCTTGGCGGAGGTGAAGAGACCCAGTACTTC. Its protein is CASSLLGGGEETQYF.

This CDR3 is CASTPRQGGSTDTQYF. For the CDR3, the DNA is TGTGCCAGTACCCCAAGACAGGGAGGGAGCACAGATACGCAGTATTTT. The rearrangement uses TRBV19 and TRBJ2-3; either TRBD1 or TRBD2 may fit D (7 bases each). Germline values: CDR1 LNHDA, CDR2 SQIVND (reference sequence). Deletions cut 7 bases from V and 0 bases from J, with 17 bases between. The CDR3 is 16 residues long.

The V and J genes are TRBV5-6 and TRBJ2-2, with a possible D match to TRBD1 (5 bases). Germline V lookup: CDR1 SGHDT, CDR2 YYEEEE. V lost 5 bases to trimming and J lost 4 bases, with 15 bases between them. CDR3 length: 15 residues. This CDR3 is CASRDRQTRTGELFF. The CDR3 DNA is TGTGCCAGCAGGGACCGACAGACTCGCACCGGGGAGCTGTTTTTT.

In this sample, this clonotype turned up many times. V usage is TRBV18 and J usage is TRBJ2-1, with a tentative D call TRBD1 (6 bases). This CDR3 contains 15 residues. With 5 bases removed from V and 1 base from J, the gap between germline ends came to 12 bases. Germline assignment: CDR1 KGHSH and CDR2 LQKENI. DNA for the CDR3: TGTGCCAGCTCATATGGACAGTATTCCTACAATGAGCAGTTCTTC. This encodes CASSYGQYSYNEQFF.

The chain carries TRBV7-2 and TRBJ2-1; 12 nucleotides agree with TRBD2. The CDR3 sequence is 18 residues long. Per the germline V gene, CDR1 is SGHTA and CDR2 is FQGNSA. J gave up 6 bases and V 4 bases, and 13 bases lay outside the gene matches. This chain's CDR3 is CASSSNLLAGGGFNEQFF. CDR3 nucleotides: TGTGCCAGCAGCTCAAACTTACTAGCGGGGGGAGGGTTCAATGAGCAGTTCTTC.

This clonotype was recorded a few times. J is TRBJ2-7 and V is TRBV7-8, with D maybe TRBD2 (6 bases). Germline V lookup: CDR1 SGHVS, CDR2 FQNEAQ. The CDR3 consists of 14 residues. The V end lost 7 bases, the J end lost 3 bases, and 16 bases lay between the germline ends. The CDR3 DNA sequence: TGTGCCAGCACTCGTGACGGGAGCCACTACGAGCAGTACTTC. Protein: CASTRDGSHYEQYF.

The V call is TRBV10-3, the J call TRBJ2-3; TRBD1 is a possible D gene (7 bases). The V end lost 0 bases, the J end lost 3 bases, and 13 bases lay between the germline ends. CDR1 is ENHRY and CDR2 is SYGVKD in the germline V gene. This CDR3 is built from 16 residues. CDR3 residues: CAISESEGAVTDTQYF. CDR3 nucleotides: TGTGCCATCAGTGAGTCGGAGGGGGCGGTTACAGATACGCAGTATTTT.

The V call is TRBV5-1, the J call TRBJ2-3; the D is unclear. Trimming stripped 4 bases from V and 0 bases from J, with 12 bases between. Germline V CDR1 and CDR2: SGHRS, YFSETQ. The CDR3 spans 15 residues. The CDR3 DNA sequence: TGCGCCAGCAGCCAACCTACATCTAGCACAGATACGCAGTATTTT. It is translated as CASSQPTSSTDTQYF.

The chain links TRBV5-4 to TRBJ2-5; TRBD1 agrees at 9 bases. Germline V CDR1 and CDR2: SGHNT, YYREEE (reference sequence). The V segment lost 4 bases and the J segment 5 bases; nucleotides outside the gene matches: 15. There are 17 residues in the CDR3. CDR3 region: CASSQASGTGLRETQYF. In DNA, the CDR3 is TGTGCCAGCAGCCAGGCTTCCGGGACAGGGTTAAGGGAGACCCAGTACTTC.

This clonotype was observed a handful of times. The V call is TRBV19, the J call TRBJ2-1, with D maybe TRBD1 (5 bases). The germline gives CDR1 LNHDA, CDR2 SQIVND (reference sequence). The CDR3 totals 13 residues. With 7 bases removed from V and 4 bases from J, the gap between germline ends came to 11 bases. CDR3 in amino acids: CASTPGKYNEQFF. The CDR3 coding sequence is TGTGCCAGTACTCCAGGGAAGTACAATGAGCAGTTCTTC.

In this sample, this clonotype turned up once. The rearrangement joins TRBV7-9 to TRBJ2-4; D may correspond to TRBD1 or TRBD2 (5 bases each). V was cut by 5 bases and J by 5 bases, with 13 bases left in between. Germline lookup yields CDR1 SEHNR and CDR2 FQNEAQ (reference sequence). This CDR3 spans 14 amino acids. CDR3 amino acids: CASSRGVVENIQYF. DNA of the CDR3: TGTGCCAGCAGCAGAGGGGTGGTGGAAAACATTCAGTACTTC.